This T cell receptor beta chain was identified in a study of blood T cell repertoires in COVID-19. Study summary: Researchers got acute and convalescent COVID-19 samples from the United States, Italy and Spain. The analysed material was cDNA or gDNA that came from T cells, B-cell-depleted T cells, or PBMCs.

In the original analysis: Reference gene primer amplification yielded estimated nucleated cell counts. Only in-frame clones appear in the TCRdb table, and some are missing; sequencing was by immunoSEQ multiplex PCR. The DNA was the basis for D and trimming; V, J and clone size are from that table. The profile covers about 70,000 clones, with 75% to 90% appearing a single time and 12% taken by the ten largest. The source of this sequence is a human donor in a cohort sampled during active COVID-19. Sequenced: peripheral blood.

The CDR3 loop reads CASSRGQGAPGELFF. The CDR3 DNA sequence: TGCGCCAGCAGCCGCGGACAGGGGGCCCCCGGGGAGCTGTTTTTT. This chain links TRBV4-1 with TRBJ2-2; 11 nucleotides align to TRBD1. CDR1 and CDR2 (germline): MGHRA, YSYEKL. This CDR3 has 15 residues. With V trimmed by 4 bases and J by 6 bases, 4 bases remained unmatched.